The clone carrying this T cell receptor beta chain was counted only a few times. Its target is not known. This sample was included in a study of CD8 T cells in ankylosing spondylitis. Findings of the study overall: What seemed typical of ankylosing spondylitis blood was a TCR beta motif built from several highly homologous variants.

TCRdb called the 5' RACE reads again in MiXCR, with one record for every CDR3 protein. The data show about 540,000 distinct CDR3 sequences, more than 9.5% seen once. Germline loops: CDR1 SGHRS, CDR2 YFSETQ. The CDR3 length is 14 residues. The V and J ends lost 7 bases and 5 bases respectively, with 17 bases between them. Sequenced: blood, either unsorted or a sorted T cell fraction (not recorded which). The TCR comes from a male donor with ankylosing spondylitis. The chain joins TRBV5-1 to TRBJ2-3; tentative D call: TRBD2 (6 bases). The CDR3 sequence: CASRVTGDEDTQYF. CDR3 in DNA: TGCGCCAGCCGAGTCACGGGAGATGAAGATACGCAGTATTTT.